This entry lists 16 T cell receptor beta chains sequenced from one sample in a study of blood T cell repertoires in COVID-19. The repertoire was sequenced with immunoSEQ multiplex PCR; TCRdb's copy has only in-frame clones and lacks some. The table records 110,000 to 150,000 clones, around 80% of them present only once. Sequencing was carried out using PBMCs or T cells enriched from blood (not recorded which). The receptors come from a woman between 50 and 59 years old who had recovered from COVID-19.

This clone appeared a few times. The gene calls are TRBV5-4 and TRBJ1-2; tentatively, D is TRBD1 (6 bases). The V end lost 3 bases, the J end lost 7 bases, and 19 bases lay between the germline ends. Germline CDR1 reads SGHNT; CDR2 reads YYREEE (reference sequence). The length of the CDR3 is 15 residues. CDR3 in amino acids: CASSSLTGNYVGYTF. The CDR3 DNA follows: TGTGCCAGCAGCTCCCTTACAGGGAACTACGTTGGCTACACCTTC. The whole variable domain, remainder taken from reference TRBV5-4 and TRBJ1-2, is ETGVTQSPTHLIKTRGQQVTLRCSSQSGHNTVSWYQQALGQGPQFIFQYYREEENGRGNFPPRFSGLQFPNYSSELNVNALELDDSALYLCASSSLTGNYVGYTFGSGTRLTVV.

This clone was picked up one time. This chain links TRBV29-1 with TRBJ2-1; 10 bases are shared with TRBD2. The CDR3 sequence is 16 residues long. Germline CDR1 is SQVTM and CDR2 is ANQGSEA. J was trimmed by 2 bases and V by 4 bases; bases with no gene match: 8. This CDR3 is CSVGGLSGGAYNEQFF. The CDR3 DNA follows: TGCAGCGTTGGCGGGTTGAGCGGGGGGGCCTACAATGAGCAGTTCTTC.

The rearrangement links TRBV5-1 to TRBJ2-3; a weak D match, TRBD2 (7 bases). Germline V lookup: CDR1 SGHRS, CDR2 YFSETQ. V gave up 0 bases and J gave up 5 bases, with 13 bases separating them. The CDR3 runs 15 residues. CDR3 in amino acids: CASSLVGGAVDTQYF. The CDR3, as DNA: TGCGCCAGCAGCTTGGTTGGGGGGGCCGTAGATACGCAGTATTTT.

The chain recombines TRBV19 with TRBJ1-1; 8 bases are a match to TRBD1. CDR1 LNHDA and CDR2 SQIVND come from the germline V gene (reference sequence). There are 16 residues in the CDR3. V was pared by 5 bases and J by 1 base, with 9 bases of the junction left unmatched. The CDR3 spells CASSSERQGSNTEAFF. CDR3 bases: TGTGCCAGTAGTTCCGAACGACAGGGGTCGAACACTGAAGCTTTCTTT.

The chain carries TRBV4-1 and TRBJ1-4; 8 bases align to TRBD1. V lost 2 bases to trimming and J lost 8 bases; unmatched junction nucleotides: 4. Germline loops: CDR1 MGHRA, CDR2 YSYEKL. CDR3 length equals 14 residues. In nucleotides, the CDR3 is TGCGCCAGCAGCCAACAGGGGGCGCGGGAAAAACTGTTTTTT. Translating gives CASSQQGAREKLFF.

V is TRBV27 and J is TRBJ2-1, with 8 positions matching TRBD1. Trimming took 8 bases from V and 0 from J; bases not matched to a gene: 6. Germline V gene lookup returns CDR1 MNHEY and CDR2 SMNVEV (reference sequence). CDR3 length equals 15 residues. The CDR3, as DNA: TGTGCCAGCCAGACAGGGGCCAACTCCTACAATGAGCAGTTCTTC. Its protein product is CASQTGANSYNEQFF.

CDR3 coding DNA: TGCGCCAGCAGCCTTGGACAGGGGTTAGGGGAAAAACTGTTTTTT. This codes for CASSLGQGLGEKLFF. This rearrangement joins TRBV4-1 to TRBJ1-4; 9 positions agree with TRBD1. The CDR3 contains 15 residues. CDR1 is MGHRA and CDR2 is YSYEKL in the germline V gene. The trim removed 4 bases at V and 8 bases at J, leaving 8 bases unmatched.

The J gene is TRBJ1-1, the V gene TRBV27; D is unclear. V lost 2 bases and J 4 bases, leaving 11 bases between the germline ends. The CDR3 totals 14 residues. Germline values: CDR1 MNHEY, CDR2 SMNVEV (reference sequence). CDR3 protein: CASSLIGRGTEAFF. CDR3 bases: TGTGCCAGCAGTTTAATCGGTCGCGGCACTGAAGCTTTCTTT.

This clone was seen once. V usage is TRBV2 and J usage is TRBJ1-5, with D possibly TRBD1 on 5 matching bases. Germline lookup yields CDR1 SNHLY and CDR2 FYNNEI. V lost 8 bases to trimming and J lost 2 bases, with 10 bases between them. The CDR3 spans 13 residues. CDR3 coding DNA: TGTGCCAGCCGCAGGGAGGGCAATCAGCCCCAGCATTTT. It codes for CASRREGNQPQHF.

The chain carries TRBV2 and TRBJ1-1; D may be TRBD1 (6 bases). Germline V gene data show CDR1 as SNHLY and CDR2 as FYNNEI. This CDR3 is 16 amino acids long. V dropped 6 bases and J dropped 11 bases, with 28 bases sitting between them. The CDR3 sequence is CASSDTPHRGAGHAFF. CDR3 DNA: TGTGCCAGCAGCGACACCCCCCATCGGGGGGCAGGGCATGCTTTCTTT.

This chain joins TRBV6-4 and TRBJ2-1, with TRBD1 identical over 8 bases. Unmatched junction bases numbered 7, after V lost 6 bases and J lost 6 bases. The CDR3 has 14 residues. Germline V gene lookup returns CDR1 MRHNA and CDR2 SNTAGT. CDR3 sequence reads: CASSSGTGGNEQFF. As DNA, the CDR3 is TGTGCCAGCAGCTCCGGGACAGGAGGCAATGAGCAGTTCTTC.

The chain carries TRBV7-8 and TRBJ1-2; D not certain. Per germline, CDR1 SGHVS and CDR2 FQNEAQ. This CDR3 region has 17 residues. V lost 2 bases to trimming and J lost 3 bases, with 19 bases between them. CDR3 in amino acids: CASSLLSLGGIDYGYTF. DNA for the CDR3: TGTGCCAGCAGCTTATTATCGTTAGGAGGTATAGACTATGGCTACACCTTC.

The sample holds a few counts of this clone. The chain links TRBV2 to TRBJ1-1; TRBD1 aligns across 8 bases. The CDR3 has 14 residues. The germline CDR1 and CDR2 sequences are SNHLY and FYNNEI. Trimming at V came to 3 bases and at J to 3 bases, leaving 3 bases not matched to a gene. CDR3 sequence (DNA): TGTGCCAGCAGTGAGGGACAGGACCACACTGAAGCTTTCTTT. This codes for CASSEGQDHTEAFF.

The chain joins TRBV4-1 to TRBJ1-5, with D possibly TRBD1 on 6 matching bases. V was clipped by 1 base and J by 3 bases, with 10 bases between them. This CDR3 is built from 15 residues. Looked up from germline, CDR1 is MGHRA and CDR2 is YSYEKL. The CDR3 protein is CASSQGQGYNQPQHF. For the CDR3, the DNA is TGCGCCAGCAGCCAAGGTCAGGGGTACAATCAGCCCCAGCATTTT.

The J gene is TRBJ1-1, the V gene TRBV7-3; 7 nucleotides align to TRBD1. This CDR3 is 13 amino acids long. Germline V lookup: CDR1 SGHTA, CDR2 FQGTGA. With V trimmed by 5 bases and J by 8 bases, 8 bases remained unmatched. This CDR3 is CASSLRGQGEAFF. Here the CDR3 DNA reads TGTGCCAGCAGCCTAAGGGGGCAAGGAGAAGCTTTCTTT.

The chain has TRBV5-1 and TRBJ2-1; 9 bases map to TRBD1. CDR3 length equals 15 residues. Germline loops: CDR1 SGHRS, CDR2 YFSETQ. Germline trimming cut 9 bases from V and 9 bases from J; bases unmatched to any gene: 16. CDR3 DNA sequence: TGCGCCACCAGACTTAGGTGGGACAGGGATGGTGAGCAGTTCTTC. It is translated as CATRLRWDRDGEQFF.